These T cell receptor beta chains were read from a single sample in a study of identical twins. TCRdb redid the calling of the 5' RACE reads with MiXCR, one entry per CDR3 protein. The table includes some 500,000 distinct CDR3 sequences, 9.5% to 10% detected once. The same data also contributed to another study, on yellow fever vaccine responses in identical twins.

Sequencing used PBMCs. The receptor set was obtained from a young woman in good health. Each CDR3 is given without its conserved first and last residue.

V	J	CDR3
TRBV28	TRBJ2-7	ASSLKSSGGGYEQY
TRBV29-1	TRBJ2-1	SVGAGAPGGEQF
TRBV2	TRBJ2-7	ASREISGGNYEQY
TRBV20-1	TRBJ2-1	SARDVGGHGYEQF
TRBV7-2	TRBJ2-2	ASSAGTSGSTGELF
TRBV9	TRBJ2-1	ASSGGGIYNEQF
TRBV12-3/TRBV12-4	TRBJ1-1	ASSFLEGSTEAF
TRBV28	TRBJ2-5	ASSLRLAEPQETQY
TRBV5-6	TRBJ2-4	ASSLTEGPAKNIQY
TRBV2	TRBJ2-4	ASRMEGGMAKNIQY
TRBV2	TRBJ2-3	ASTDFTDTQY
TRBV28	TRBJ2-5	ASSFAGLTQY
TRBV5-1	TRBJ1-6	ASSVGSGVSPLH
TRBV7-9	TRBJ2-1	ASSSSGRDSYNEQF
TRBV5-4	TRBJ2-1	ASSLALAGHNEQF
TRBV28	TRBJ2-7	ASSAPGQKKSSYEQY
TRBV29-1	TRBJ2-1	SGQGLAYNEQF
TRBV27	TRBJ2-5	ASSSLRAKETQY
TRBV12-3/TRBV12-4	TRBJ2-2	ASILTSGGRNTGELF
TRBV6-4	TRBJ2-3	ASSDSAGAADTQY
TRBV25-1	TRBJ2-7	ASSPLIAYEQY
TRBV6-4	TRBJ1-1	ASSDVGSSEAF
TRBV4-3	TRBJ1-6	ASRDPGMGSPLH
TRBV7-7	TRBJ2-1	ASSPGGAGDEQF
TRBV7-8	TRBJ2-5	ASNQMKGGPQY
TRBV4-2	TRBJ2-7	ASSQALGTSGGFEQY
TRBV5-6	TRBJ2-1	ASSLPYSQGGKHNEQF
TRBV5-1	TRBJ2-3	ASSFEQPRADTQY
TRBV10-3	TRBJ1-2	AISFQEGDYGYT
TRBV18	TRBJ2-7	ASSPRGGSYEQY
TRBV7-9	TRBJ2-4	ASSLEQRDIQY
TRBV7-9	TRBJ2-1	ASSFELGSYNEQF
TRBV11-3	TRBJ2-2	ASSTRLAGGANTGELF
TRBV5-6	TRBJ2-1	ASSLAPGDSYNEQF
TRBV7-2	TRBJ1-1	ASSLEGRGTEAF
TRBV7-6	TRBJ1-6	ASSGGQGDNSPLH
TRBV6-1	TRBJ2-3	ASNAARVTDTQY
TRBV10-3	TRBJ1-5	AISESGQGVNQPQH
TRBV6-2/TRBV6-3	TRBJ2-5	ASSDPGLGSQETQY
TRBV20-1	TRBJ2-7	SASGGDRGLYEQY
TRBV5-1	TRBJ1-5	ASSPGELGQPQH
TRBV15	TRBJ2-7	ATSRVRGQEQY
TRBV18	TRBJ2-6	ASSPGQGATSGANVLT
TRBV12-3/TRBV12-4	TRBJ1-2	ASSPTGGSKGFT
TRBV2	TRBJ1-5	ASSDGSDQPQH
TRBV5-1	TRBJ1-4	ASKQTGEKLF